These 30 T cell receptor beta chains share one sample of origin, sequenced in a study of spatial heterogeneity in lung cancer. TCRdb re-analysed the 5' RACE reads in MiXCR, keeping a single row per CDR3 protein. The sample lists some 83,000 distinct CDR3 sequences; 15% to 25% were seen once. Sample time point: sample taken at primary tumor resection. Tumor, nontumor lung or frozen PBMC supplied whole RNA, sequenced without sorting. This material consisted of PBMCs, taken at surgery. Source of these receptors: a male donor with early-stage non-small cell lung cancer.

Only a few counts were recorded for this clonotype. J is TRBJ2-7 and V is TRBV2; D remains unclear. V shed 4 bases and J shed 6 bases, with 7 bases lying between them. The CDR3 has 11 amino acids. Germline lookup yields CDR1 SNHLY and CDR2 FYNNEI. DNA for the CDR3: TGTGCCAGCAGTGTTTGGGGCGAGCAGTACTTC. This gives the protein CASSVWGEQYF.

This clonotype was seen a handful of times. The chain links TRBV6-6 to TRBJ1-4; TRBD1 is a possible D gene (6 bases). Germline V gene sequence: CDR1 MNHNY, CDR2 SVGAGI (reference sequence). Trimming shortened V by 0 bases and J by 5 bases, and 13 bases separated the two germline ends. CDR3 length: 16 amino acids. The CDR3 DNA reads as TGTGCCAGCAGTTACTCGAAGGCCAGGGGAAATGAAAAACTGTTTTTT. Translation: CASSYSKARGNEKLFF.

The V and J genes are TRBV5-6 and TRBJ2-1; no reliable D call. V was trimmed by 2 bases and J by 4 bases, leaving 10 bases between them. From germline, CDR1 is SGHDT and CDR2 YYEEEE. The CDR3 sequence is 14 residues long. The CDR3: CASSFVEEYNEQFF. In DNA, the CDR3 is TGTGCCAGCAGCTTTGTGGAAGAGTACAATGAGCAGTTCTTC.

This clonotype appeared a few times. V is TRBV7-3 and J is TRBJ1-5; D is uncertain. The CDR3 is 13 amino acids. Trimming cost V 5 bases and J 7 bases, with 12 bases left between them. Germline-derived CDR1 and CDR2 are SGHTA and FQGTGA. The CDR3 nucleotides are TGTGCCAGCAGCGCGGGGATGGGGCAGCCCCAGCATTTT. Protein product: CASSAGMGQPQHF.

This clonotype was seen repeatedly, ten times or more. This chain joins TRBV5-5 and TRBJ2-7; D gene uncertain. The CDR3 covers 15 residues. Trimming removed 3 bases from V and 1 base from J, with 14 bases in between. CDR1 is SGHKS, CDR2 YYEKEE, per germline (reference sequence). CDR3 sequence reads: CASSSPEMVSYEQYF. The CDR3 DNA is TGTGCCAGCAGCTCCCCGGAGATGGTGTCCTACGAGCAGTACTTC.

This clonotype was observed a handful of times. The chain links TRBV10-3 to TRBJ1-3, with TRBD1 as a possible D gene (6 bases). Between the trimmed V and J ends, which lost 2 bases and 7 bases, there was a span of 15 bases. Germline assignment: CDR1 ENHRY and CDR2 SYGVKD. This CDR3 has 15 residues. CDR3 sequence: CAISEPQGRRNTIYF. The CDR3 coding sequence is TGTGCCATCAGTGAGCCACAGGGAAGGCGCAACACCATATATTTT.

Notes on this clonotype: This may arise from a read error, as a much more abundant clone is one base away. The rearrangement uses TRBV7-9 and TRBJ1-1; D unresolved. Germline lookup yields CDR1 SEHNR and CDR2 FQNEAQ (reference sequence). The CDR3 consists of 13 residues. The CDR3 nucleotides are TGTGCCAGCAGCCATAGCGGTATCGCTGAAACTTTCTTT. As protein: CASSHSGIAETFF.

The V and J genes are TRBV30 and TRBJ1-5; D perhaps matches TRBD1 (5 bases). The CDR3 is 13 amino acids. The germline gives CDR1 GTSNPN, CDR2 SVGIG (reference sequence). With 2 bases removed from V and 4 bases from J, the gap between germline ends came to 9 bases. This CDR3 reads CAWSPGYNQPQHF. The CDR3 DNA is TGTGCCTGGAGTCCAGGGTATAATCAGCCCCAGCATTTT.

The V gene is TRBV6-5, the J gene TRBJ1-2; D is perhaps TRBD1 (5 bases). V was pared by 6 bases and J by 2 bases, with 10 bases between. Germline CDR1 and CDR2: MNHEY and SVGAGI. CDR3 length: 13 amino acids. The CDR3 reads CASRGPRNYGYTF. For the CDR3, the DNA is TGTGCCAGCAGGGGGCCCAGAAACTATGGCTACACCTTC.

The V gene is TRBV7-6, the J gene TRBJ1-1, with D possibly TRBD1 on 5 matching bases. The CDR3 is made up of 14 amino acids. Germline CDR1 reads SGHVS; CDR2 reads FNYEAQ. Trimming shortened V by 5 bases and J by 5 bases, and 15 bases separated the two germline ends. CDR3: CASSLAREGTEAFF. Written as DNA, the CDR3 is TGTGCCAGCAGCCTGGCGAGGGAGGGGACTGAAGCTTTCTTT.

This clonotype was observed a few times. The gene calls are TRBV16 and TRBJ2-5, with D unresolved. V gave up 3 bases and J gave up 4 bases, with 9 bases separating them. Germline-derived CDR1 and CDR2 are KGHSY and FQNENV. The CDR3 has 13 residues. Here the CDR3 reads CASSQSQPETQYF. The CDR3 nucleotides are TGTGCCAGCAGCCAGTCACAACCAGAGACCCAGTACTTC.

The chain joins TRBV4-3 to TRBJ2-3; D is unresolved. Germline V gene data show CDR1 as LGHNA and CDR2 as YSLEER. CDR3 length equals 15 residues. The V end was cut by 1 base, the J end by 2 bases, with 10 bases between. The CDR3 loop reads CASSQGVLLTDTQYF. The CDR3 DNA follows: TGCGCCAGCAGCCAAGGAGTACTCCTCACAGATACGCAGTATTTT.

This chain connects TRBV12-3 or TRBV12-4 to TRBJ1-5, with TRBD1 as a possible D gene (5 bases). V lost 5 bases and J 2 bases, leaving 16 bases between the germline ends. This CDR3 has 16 residues. The CDR3 region has the DNA TGTGCCAGCAGTGGCGCGGCGGGGCGAGGCAATCAGCCCCAGCATTTT. It encodes CASSGAAGRGNQPQHF.

This clonotype appeared many times. The chain combines TRBV2 with TRBJ1-5, with D hard to call. Per germline, CDR1 SNHLY and CDR2 FYNNEI. The length of the CDR3 is 14 residues. Deletions cut 3 bases from V and 6 bases from J, with 12 bases between. CDR3 loop: CASSDTGYTQPQHF. CDR3 sequence (DNA): TGTGCCAGCAGTGATACCGGGTATACTCAGCCCCAGCATTTT.

V usage is TRBV4-2 and J usage is TRBJ1-6; a weak D match, TRBD1 (5 bases). Trimming pared 0 bases from V and 3 bases from J, leaving 9 bases between. The CDR3 totals 16 residues. The V gene's germline CDR1 is LGHNA and CDR2 YNFKEQ. DNA of the CDR3: TGTGCCAGCAGCCAAGAATGGGGGGACTATAATTCACCCCTCCACTTT. Its translation: CASSQEWGDYNSPLHF.

The chain recombines TRBV6-2 or TRBV6-3 with TRBJ2-2; D not resolved. Germline V lookup: CDR1 MNHEY, CDR2 SVGEGT. The CDR3 covers 14 residues. With 5 bases removed from V and 1 base from J, the gap between germline ends came to 8 bases. In DNA, the CDR3 is TGTGCCAGCAGTCTAACACTGAACACCGGGGAGCTGTTTTTT. It encodes CASSLTLNTGELFF.

This clonotype was picked up many times. The chain recombines TRBV30 with TRBJ2-7, with 8 nucleotides matching TRBD1. V lost 6 bases, J lost 3 bases, and 7 bases stayed unmatched. The germline V gene encodes CDR1 GTSNPN and CDR2 SVGIG (reference sequence). This CDR3 has 13 residues. The CDR3 DNA follows: TGTGCCTGTCAGCTTGGACAGGGCTACGAGCAGTACTTC. Protein: CACQLGQGYEQYF.

This clonotype has only a few counts. This chain links TRBV30 with TRBJ1-3; D uncertain. Looked up from germline, CDR1 is GTSNPN and CDR2 is SVGIG (reference sequence). The V end was cut by 0 bases, the J end by 6 bases, with 6 bases between. This CDR3 comprises 12 residues. As DNA, the CDR3 is TGTGCCTGGAGTGTAATCCTAAACACCATATATTTT. It codes for CAWSVILNTIYF.

The genes are TRBV5-4 and TRBJ1-2, with 11 bases that match TRBD1. Germline loops: CDR1 SGHNT, CDR2 YYREEE (reference sequence). The V segment lost 4 bases and the J segment 6 bases; nucleotides outside the gene matches: 5. The length of the CDR3 is 14 residues. The CDR3, as DNA: TGTGCCAGCAGCCCAGGGACAGGGGGGGATGGCTACACCTTC. Residues: CASSPGTGGDGYTF.

This clonotype was recorded a few times. The chain combines TRBV4-3 with TRBJ2-7; either TRBD1 or TRBD2 may supply D (5 bases each). This CDR3 is built from 14 residues. Germline V gene sequence: CDR1 LGHNA, CDR2 YSLEER. With 1 base removed from V and 5 bases from J, the gap between germline ends came to 12 bases. CDR3 sequence (DNA): TGCGCCAGCAGCCAAGTATTGGGACGGAACGAGCAGTACTTC. Residues: CASSQVLGRNEQYF.

As DNA, the CDR3 is TGTGCCAGCAGTAGGATTGAGGGTAACAATCAGCCCCAGCATTTT. Translation gives CASSRIEGNNQPQHF. The rearrangement uses TRBV6-1 and TRBJ1-5; no reliable D call. This CDR3 has 15 residues. Germline assignment: CDR1 MNHNS and CDR2 SASEGT. Between the trimmed V and J ends, which lost 5 bases and 3 bases, there was a span of 14 bases.

This clonotype came up a few times. This chain joins TRBV12-3 or TRBV12-4 and TRBJ1-1; D is ambiguous. This CDR3 is 16 amino acids long. V lost 1 base and J 0 bases, leaving 12 bases between the germline ends. The CDR3 reads CASSLGPSRMNTEAFF. CDR3 in DNA: TGTGCCAGCAGTTTAGGCCCCTCTCGCATGAACACTGAAGCTTTCTTT.

The chain joins TRBV18 to TRBJ1-1, with D possibly TRBD1 on 5 matching bases. V was clipped by 10 bases and J by 4 bases, with 19 bases between them. From germline, CDR1 is KGHSH and CDR2 LQKENI. This CDR3 has 14 amino acids. The CDR3 sequence: CATNKGRAGTEAFF. CDR3 nucleotides: TGTGCCACCAACAAGGGCAGGGCTGGCACTGAAGCTTTCTTT. The whole variable domain, remainder taken from reference TRBV18 and TRBJ1-1, is NAGVMQNPRHLVRRRGQEARLRCSPMKGHSHVYWYRQLPEEGLKFMVYLQKENIIDESGMPKERFSAEFPKEGPSILRIQQVVRGDSAAYFCATNKGRAGTEAFFGQGTRLTVV.

Details on this clonotype: The conserved phenylalanine or tryptophan is not found at the CDR3 terminus, so this likely reflects a read error. The chain joins TRBV7-6 to TRBJ2-1, with TRBD2 identical over 12 bases. The length of the CDR3 is 19 residues. Germline CDR1 and CDR2: SGHVS and FNYEAQ. V lost 0 bases, J lost 2 bases, and 8 bases stayed unmatched. The CDR3 is CASSLANPSGRAPYNEQFL. The CDR3 DNA reads as TGTGCCAGCAGCTTAGCGAACCCTAGCGGGAGGGCCCCCTACAATGAGCAGTTCTTA.

This clonotype showed up many times. The gene calls are TRBV20-1 and TRBJ1-2; D gene unclear. This CDR3 has 11 amino acids. The V gene lost 5 bases and the J gene lost 6 bases, with 10 bases spanning the gap. Germline V gene lookup returns CDR1 DFQATT and CDR2 SNEGSKA (reference sequence). The CDR3 coding sequence is TGCAGTGCTGGGATTGACGATGGCTACACCTTC. It yields the protein CSAGIDDGYTF.

This rearrangement joins TRBV25-1 to TRBJ1-4; unclear D gene. CDR3 length: 12 residues. Germline CDR1 MGHDK, CDR2 SYGVNS. Trimming took off 3 bases at V and 13 bases at J, with 12 bases between the two ends. The DNA of the CDR3 is TGTGCCAGCAGTGACCGGGGTGTGATACTGTTTTTT. It specifies CASSDRGVILFF.

This clonotype has just a few counts. The chain carries TRBV12-3 or TRBV12-4 and TRBJ2-4, with a possible D match to TRBD1 (7 bases). V lost 6 bases, J lost 7 bases, and 13 bases lay in between. CDR3 length: 13 residues. The CDR3 coding sequence is TGTGCCAGCAGCCCCGCAGGGGGGAACATTCAGTACTTC. It specifies CASSPAGGNIQYF.

The table lists this clonotype with a few counts. This chain uses TRBV28 with TRBJ2-7; D uncertain. There are 12 residues in the CDR3. From germline, CDR1 is MDHEN and CDR2 SYDVKM. Trimming pared 4 bases from V and 4 bases from J, leaving 8 bases between. CDR3 coding DNA: TGTGCCAGCAGTTCGGGCCAGTACGAGCAGTACTTC. Translating it yields CASSSGQYEQYF.

The chain has TRBV28 and TRBJ2-5; possible D gene TRBD2, 7 bases. V lost 4 bases and J lost 4, with 16 bases in between. This CDR3 is 15 amino acids long. Germline V lookup: CDR1 MDHEN, CDR2 SYDVKM. As DNA, the CDR3 is TGTGCCAGCAGTTCCGAGGGGGGGCGCGGAGAGACCCAGTACTTC. This translates into CASSSEGGRGETQYF.

This clonotype was counted between two and nine times. The rearrangement uses TRBV4-2 and TRBJ1-3, with no clear D. The CDR3 contains 17 residues. Per germline, CDR1 LGHNA and CDR2 YNFKEQ. V gave up 0 bases and J gave up 0 bases, with 12 bases separating them. CDR3 sequence: CASSQEGRITSGNTIYF. Written as DNA, the CDR3 is TGTGCCAGCAGCCAAGAGGGGAGGATAACCTCTGGAAACACCATATATTTT.